This is a list of T cell receptor beta chains from one sample in a study of blood T cells in healthy people across ages. TCRdb processed the 5' RACE reads anew with MiXCR; each CDR3 protein has one entry. Among more than 750,000 distinct CDR3 sequences listed, roughly 28% were seen once. The same sample was also used in a study of T cells of mothers and their children.

The sample comprised blood. All receptors come from a woman aged 40-49 years in good health. Each CDR3 is given with its conserved first and last residue. A D gene is named only where the DNA matches it firmly. Size is stated for part of the rows, as once, few or many counts, or as a class when the clone is expanded.

J gene: TRBJ2-1; D gene: TRBD1; V gene: TRBV9; clone size: NA; CDR3 DNA: TGTGCCAGCAGCGTAGCCGGGACAGGCTACAATGAGCAGTTCTTC; CDR3 protein: CASSVAGTGYNEQFF
J gene: TRBJ2-2; D gene: TRBD2; V gene: TRBV6-6; clone size: NA; CDR3 DNA: TGTGCCAGCAGCCCTAAGCGGGGCGGCGGGGAGCTGTATTTT; CDR3 protein: CASSPKRGGGELYF
J gene: TRBJ2-5; D gene: TRBD2; V gene: TRBV3-1; clone size: many; CDR3 DNA: TGTGCCAGCAGCCAAGAAGGGCTAGCGGGACAAGAGACCCAGTACTTC; CDR3 protein: CASSQEGLAGQETQYF
J gene: TRBJ1-2; D gene: NA; V gene: TRBV9; clone size: many; CDR3 DNA: TGTGCCAGCAGCGGAGGAAGGTATGGCTACACCTTC; CDR3 protein: CASSGGRYGYTF
J gene: TRBJ2-1; D gene: NA; V gene: TRBV20-1; clone size: few; CDR3 DNA: TGCAGTGCTCGACCGGCAAACCTCTACAATGAGCAGTTCTTC; CDR3 protein: CSARPANLYNEQFF
J gene: TRBJ2-3; D gene: NA; V gene: TRBV7-7; clone size: NA; CDR3 DNA: TGTGCTAGCAGCCCCGACGCAATCACGGATACGCAGTATTTT; CDR3 protein: CASSPDAITDTQYF
J gene: TRBJ1-5; D gene: NA; V gene: TRBV7-2; clone size: few; CDR3 DNA: TGTGCCAGCAGCCCCATTAGGACACCCCCCTATTTCCGATATCAGCCCCAGCATTTT; CDR3 protein: CASSPIRTPPYFRYQPQHF
J gene: TRBJ2-3; D gene: TRBD2; V gene: TRBV29-1; clone size: once; CDR3 DNA: TGCAGCGTTGGGACTAGCGGGGGTTCAGATACGCGGTATTTT; CDR3 protein: CSVGTSGGSDTRYF
J gene: TRBJ1-2; D gene: NA; V gene: TRBV29-1; clone size: few; CDR3 DNA: TGCAGCGTTGAAGATCTTGCAGGGTCTGGCTACACCTTC; CDR3 protein: CSVEDLAGSGYTF
J gene: TRBJ2-1; D gene: TRBD1; V gene: TRBV4-3; clone size: many; CDR3 DNA: TGCGCCAGCAGCCACGAATCCGGGACAGGGAACAATGAGCAGTTCTTC; CDR3 protein: CASSHESGTGNNEQFF
J gene: TRBJ2-7; D gene: TRBD1; V gene: TRBV7-2; clone size: NA; CDR3 DNA: TGTGCCAGCAGCTCAACAGGGGGCGGGTTGGAGCAGTACTTC; CDR3 protein: CASSSTGGGLEQYF
J gene: TRBJ1-6; D gene: NA; V gene: TRBV4-1; clone size: many; CDR3 DNA: TGCGCCAGCAGCCAAGACAGTCGTAATGGATCACCCCTCCACTTT; CDR3 protein: CASSQDSRNGSPLHF
J gene: TRBJ1-5; D gene: NA; V gene: TRBV1; clone size: NA; CDR3 DNA: TGCACCAGCAGCCAAGCTGGGACAGGCGGGGTTTGGGGTCAGCCCCAGCATTTT; CDR3 protein: CTSSQAGTGGVWGQPQHF
J gene: TRBJ1-2; D gene: TRBD1; V gene: TRBV10-3; clone size: many; CDR3 DNA: TGTGCGAATCGCAATCCGGACAGGGTTGGGGACTCCTATGGCTACACCTTC; CDR3 protein: CANRNPDRVGDSYGYTF
J gene: TRBJ1-2; D gene: NA; V gene: TRBV4-3; clone size: few; CDR3 DNA: TGCGCCAGCAGCCAAGACGACAGACCATTTGGCTATGGCTACACCTTC; CDR3 protein: CASSQDDRPFGYGYTF
J gene: TRBJ2-7; D gene: NA; V gene: TRBV27; clone size: NA; CDR3 DNA: TGTGCCAGCATACAGGGTAGAGTCTACGAGCAGTACTTC; CDR3 protein: CASIQGRVYEQYF